A selection of T cell receptor beta chains follows, all from one sample in a study of shared clonotypes between healthy human individuals. Sequenced by immunoSEQ multiplex PCR; TCRdb stores in-frame clones only, minus some. The sample yields some 2.1 million clones, roughly 95% seen once. The source material was naive CD8+ T cells sorted from blood. These receptors all stem from a man aged 18 to 29 in good health. Both conserved end residues are part of each CDR3. A D gene is named only where the DNA matches it firmly. For some rows the clone size is stated as once, few or many, or as a class when expanded; others skip it.

- | - | TRBJ1-1 | TRBV2 | CAILRGNTEAFF | TGTGCCATCCTCCGGGGGAACACTGAAGCTTTCTTT
- | - | TRBJ1-5 | TRBV27 | CASSLGGGQPQHF | TGTGCCAGCAGTTTGGGCGGGGGACAGCCCCAGCATTTT
- | - | TRBJ2-1 | TRBV5-6 | CASSLGRMGERDNEQFF | TGTGCCAGCAGCTTGGGACGGATGGGGGAGCGGGACAATGAGCAGTTCTTC
- | TRBD1 | TRBJ1-2 | TRBV5-5 | CASSDRDRILTSYGYTF | TGTGCCAGCAGTGACAGGGACAGGATTCTGACAAGCTATGGCTACACCTTC
- | - | TRBJ2-5 | TRBV7-9 | CASSQRHAQETQYF | TGTGCCAGCAGCCAAAGACACGCTCAAGAGACCCAGTACTTC
- | - | TRBJ2-3 | TRBV27 | CASSLGAAGDTQYF | TGTGCCAGCAGTTTAGGAGCGGCAGGTGATACGCAGTATTTT
once | TRBD1 | TRBJ2-7 | TRBV6-1 | CASSEARGTGAYEQYF | TGTGCCAGCAGTGAAGCGCGAGGGACAGGGGCCTACGAGCAGTACTTC
- | - | TRBJ2-7 | TRBV19 | CASSARVSGPEQYF | TGTGCCAGTAGTGCGAGGGTCTCGGGGCCCGAGCAGTACTTC
once | - | TRBJ2-1 | TRBV7-9 | CASSSPDSYNEQFF | TGTGCCAGCAGCTCGCCGGACAGTTACAATGAGCAGTTCTTC
- | TRBD1 | TRBJ1-6 | TRBV27 | CASSFQGAPPLHF | TGTGCCAGCAGTTTTCAGGGGGCCCCACCCCTCCACTTT
- | TRBD1 | TRBJ2-1 | TRBV9 | CASSETGGSSYNEQFF | TGTGCCAGCAGCGAGACAGGGGGAAGCTCCTACAATGAGCAGTTCTTC
- | - | TRBJ2-1 | TRBV4-3 | CASSPLIGGAEQFF | TGCGCCAGCAGCCCCCTCATCGGGGGAGCAGAGCAGTTCTTC